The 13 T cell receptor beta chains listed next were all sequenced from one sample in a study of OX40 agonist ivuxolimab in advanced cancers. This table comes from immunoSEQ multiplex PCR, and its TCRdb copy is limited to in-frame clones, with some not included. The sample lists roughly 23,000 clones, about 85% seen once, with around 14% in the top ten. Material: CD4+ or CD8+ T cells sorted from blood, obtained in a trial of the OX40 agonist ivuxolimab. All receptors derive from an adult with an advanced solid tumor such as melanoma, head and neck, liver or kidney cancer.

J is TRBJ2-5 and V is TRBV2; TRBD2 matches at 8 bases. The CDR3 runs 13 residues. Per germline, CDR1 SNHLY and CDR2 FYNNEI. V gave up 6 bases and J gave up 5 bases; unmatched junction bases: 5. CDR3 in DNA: TGTGCCAGCAGGGGGACTAGTCGGGAGACCCAGTACTTC. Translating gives CASRGTSRETQYF. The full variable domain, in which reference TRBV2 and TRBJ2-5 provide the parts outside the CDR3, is EPEVTQTPSHQVTQMGQEVILRCVPISNHLYFYWYRQILGQKVEFLVSFYNNEISEKSEIFDDQFSVERPDGSNFTLKIRSTKLEDSAMYFCASRGTSRETQYFGPGTRLLVL.

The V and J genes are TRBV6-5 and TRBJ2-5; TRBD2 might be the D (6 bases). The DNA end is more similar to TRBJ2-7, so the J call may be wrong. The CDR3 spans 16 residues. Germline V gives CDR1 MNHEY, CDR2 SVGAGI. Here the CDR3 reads CASSYSTDGGSYEQYF. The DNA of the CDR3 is TGTGCCAGCAGTTACTCGACGGACGGGGGTTCCTACGAGCAGTACTTC.

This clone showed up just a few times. The CDR3 spells CASSLEGADGELFF. DNA of the CDR3: TGTGCCAGCAGCTTAGAAGGGGCGGACGGGGAGCTGTTTTTT. The chain recombines TRBV7-7 with TRBJ2-2, with D possibly matching TRBD1 (5 bases). Germline V lookup: CDR1 SSHAT, CDR2 FNYEAQ (reference sequence). Deletions cut 1 base from V and 7 bases from J, with 10 bases between. This CDR3 is 14 amino acids long.

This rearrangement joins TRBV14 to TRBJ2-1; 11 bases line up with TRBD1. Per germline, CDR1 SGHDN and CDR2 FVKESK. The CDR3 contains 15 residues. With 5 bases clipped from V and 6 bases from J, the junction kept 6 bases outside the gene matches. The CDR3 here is CASSGQGALSNEQFF. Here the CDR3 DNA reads TGTGCCAGCAGCGGACAGGGGGCGCTTAGCAATGAGCAGTTCTTC.

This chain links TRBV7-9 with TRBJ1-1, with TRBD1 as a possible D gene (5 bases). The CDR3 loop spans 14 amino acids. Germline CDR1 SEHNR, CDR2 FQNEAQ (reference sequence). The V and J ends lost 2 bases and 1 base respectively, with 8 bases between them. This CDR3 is CASSLRQPNTEAFF. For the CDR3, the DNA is TGTGCCAGCAGCTTAAGACAGCCGAACACTGAAGCTTTCTTT.

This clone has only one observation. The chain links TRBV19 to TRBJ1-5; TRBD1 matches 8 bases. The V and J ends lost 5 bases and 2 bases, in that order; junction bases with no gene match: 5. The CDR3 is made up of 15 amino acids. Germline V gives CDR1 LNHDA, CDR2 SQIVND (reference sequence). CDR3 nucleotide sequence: TGTGCCAGTAGTGTACAGGGGGAACGCAATCAGCCCCAGCATTTT. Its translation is CASSVQGERNQPQHF.

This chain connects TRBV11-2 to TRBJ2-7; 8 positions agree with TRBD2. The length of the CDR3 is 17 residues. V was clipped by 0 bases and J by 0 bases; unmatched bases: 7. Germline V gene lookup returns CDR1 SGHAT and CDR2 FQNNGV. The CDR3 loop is CASSLERRGASSYEQYF. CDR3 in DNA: TGTGCCAGCAGCTTAGAGAGGCGGGGGGCCAGCTCCTACGAGCAGTACTTC.

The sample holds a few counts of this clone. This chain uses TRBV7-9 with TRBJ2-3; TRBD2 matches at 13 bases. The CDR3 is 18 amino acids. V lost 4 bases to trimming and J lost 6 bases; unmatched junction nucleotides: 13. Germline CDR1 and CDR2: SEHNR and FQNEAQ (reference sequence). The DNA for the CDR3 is TGTGCCAGCAGCTCCCCCCCTACTAGCGGGGGGGCGAGGGATACGCAGTATTTT. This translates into CASSSPPTSGGARDTQYF.

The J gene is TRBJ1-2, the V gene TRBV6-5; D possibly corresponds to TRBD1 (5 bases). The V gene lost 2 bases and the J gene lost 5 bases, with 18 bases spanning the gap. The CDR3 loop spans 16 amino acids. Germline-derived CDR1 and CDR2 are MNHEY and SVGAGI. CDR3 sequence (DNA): TGTGCCAGCAGTTACCAAGGACACTCTACTGGTTATGGCTACACCTTC. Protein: CASSYQGHSTGYGYTF.

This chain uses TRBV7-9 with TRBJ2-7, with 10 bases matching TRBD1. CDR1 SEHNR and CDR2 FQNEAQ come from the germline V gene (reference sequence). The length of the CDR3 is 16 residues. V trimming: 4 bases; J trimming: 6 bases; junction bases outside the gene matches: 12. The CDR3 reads CASSSPGQGFVGEQYF. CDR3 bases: TGTGCCAGCAGCTCACCGGGACAGGGGTTCGTCGGCGAGCAGTACTTC.

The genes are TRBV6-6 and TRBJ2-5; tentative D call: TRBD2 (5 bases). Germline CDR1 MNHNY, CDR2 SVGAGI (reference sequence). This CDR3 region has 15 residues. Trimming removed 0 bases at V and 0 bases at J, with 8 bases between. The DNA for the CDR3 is TGTGCCAGCAGTTACTCAGCGGAGTACCAAGAGACCCAGTACTTC. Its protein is CASSYSAEYQETQYF.

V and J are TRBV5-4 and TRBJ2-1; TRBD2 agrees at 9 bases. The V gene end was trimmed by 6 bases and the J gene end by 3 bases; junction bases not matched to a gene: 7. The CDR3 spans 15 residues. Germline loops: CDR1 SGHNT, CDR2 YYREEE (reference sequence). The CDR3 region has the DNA TGTGCCAGCAACCGGCGGGGGGGCCACTACAATGAGCAGTTCTTC. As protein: CASNRRGGHYNEQFF.

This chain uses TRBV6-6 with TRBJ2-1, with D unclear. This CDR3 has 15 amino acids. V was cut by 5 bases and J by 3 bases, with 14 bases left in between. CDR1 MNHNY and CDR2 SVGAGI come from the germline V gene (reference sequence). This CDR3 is CASSTPQDIYNEQFF. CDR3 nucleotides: TGTGCCAGCAGTACCCCCCAGGATATCTACAATGAGCAGTTCTTC.